This entry lists 32 T cell receptor beta chains sequenced from one sample in a study of CD8 T cells in ankylosing spondylitis. In TCRdb, the 5' RACE reads were re-called with MiXCR into one record per CDR3 protein. The sample includes some 220,000 distinct CDR3 sequences, roughly a tenth of them seen just once. Sequences were obtained from blood, either unsorted or a sorted T cell fraction (not recorded which). All receptors derive from a male donor with ankylosing spondylitis or in good health (not recorded which).

This clonotype was detected many times. Written as DNA, the CDR3 is TGTGCCAGCAGTTACTCCACCTACAATGAGCAGTTCTTC. This translates into CASSYSTYNEQFF. This rearrangement joins TRBV6-5 to TRBJ2-1; no reliable D call. The CDR3 covers 13 residues. V lost 0 bases to trimming and J lost 2 bases, with 2 bases between them. The V gene's germline CDR1 is MNHEY and CDR2 SVGAGI.

CDR3: CASSRGYSSYNEQFF. The DNA of the CDR3 is TGTGCCAGCAGCCGGGGCTATAGCTCCTACAATGAGCAGTTCTTC. This chain links TRBV5-5 with TRBJ2-1; D may be TRBD1 or TRBD2 (5 bases each). The length of the CDR3 is 15 residues. Per the germline V gene, CDR1 is SGHKS and CDR2 is YYEKEE (reference sequence). Trimming took 4 bases from V and 0 from J, leaving 11 bases between them.

Ten or more counts support this clonotype. The chain has TRBV28 and TRBJ2-1; 10 nucleotides align to TRBD2. The V gene's germline CDR1 is MDHEN and CDR2 SYDVKM. Trimming removed 5 bases from V and 8 bases from J; junction bases left unmatched: 12. This CDR3 comprises 16 residues. In nucleotides, the CDR3 is TGTGCCAGCAGTATCGTCCTAGCGGGAGCAGGAGATGAGCAGTTCTTC. Its translation is CASSIVLAGAGDEQFF.

In its sample, this clonotype was seen many times. The chain combines TRBV3-1 with TRBJ2-3, with unresolved D. Germline-derived CDR1 and CDR2 are LGHDT and YNNKEL (reference sequence). The CDR3 has 13 residues. Trimming removed 3 bases at V and 0 bases at J, with 4 bases between. The CDR3 sequence: CASSHGSTDTQYF. Here the CDR3 DNA reads TGTGCCAGCAGCCATGGGAGCACAGATACGCAGTATTTT.

This clonotype came up a few times. One base away lies a much larger clone, so this may be a sequencing read error. The genes are TRBV29-1 and TRBJ1-2; a possible D gene is TRBD1 (5 bases). Germline CDR1 is SQVTM and CDR2 is ANQGSEA. This CDR3 region has 13 residues. The CDR3 reads CSVRTREYYDYTF. In nucleotides, the CDR3 is TGCAGCGTGCGCACCAGGGAGTACTATGACTACACCTTC.

The chain uses TRBV7-9 and TRBJ2-3; D unresolved. The length of the CDR3 is 15 residues. With 3 bases removed from V and 0 bases from J, the gap between germline ends came to 10 bases. Germline CDR1 SEHNR, CDR2 FQNEAQ (reference sequence). The CDR3: CASSFPTTSTDTQYF. The DNA for the CDR3 is TGTGCCAGCAGCTTCCCTACCACTAGCACAGATACGCAGTATTTT.

This clonotype has ten or more counts. This rearrangement joins TRBV29-1 to TRBJ2-1, with 13 bases that match TRBD2. CDR3 length: 16 amino acids. CDR1 and CDR2 (germline): SQVTM, ANQGSEA. V lost 1 base and J lost 0; bases outside the gene matches: 0. CDR3 in DNA: TGCAGCGTTGAAGGGACTAGCGGGAGCTCCTACAATGAGCAGTTCTTC. Its translation: CSVEGTSGSSYNEQFF.

In this sample, this clonotype turned up many times. V and J are TRBV27 and TRBJ1-5; a weak D match, TRBD1 (5 bases). The germline V gene encodes CDR1 MNHEY and CDR2 SMNVEV (reference sequence). The CDR3 contains 14 residues. V lost 2 bases, J lost 6 bases, and 11 bases lay in between. The CDR3 region has the DNA TGTGCCAGCAGTTTAGAAGGGGTTGGTCAGCCCCAGCATTTT. As protein: CASSLEGVGQPQHF.

In this sample, this clonotype turned up many times. V is TRBV29-1 and J is TRBJ2-3, with 9 positions matching TRBD2. Germline V gene sequence: CDR1 SQVTM, CDR2 ANQGSEA. The ends lost 1 base at V and 3 bases at J; junction bases unmatched: 5. This CDR3 is built from 15 residues. DNA for the CDR3: TGCAGCGTTGAAGGGGCTAGCGGGATTACAGATACGCAGTATTTT. Translation gives CSVEGASGITDTQYF.

This clonotype turned up a few times. J is TRBJ2-1 and V is TRBV11-2; 14 bases align to TRBD2. The CDR3 contains 19 residues. Germline V gene sequence: CDR1 SGHAT, CDR2 FQNNGV. V dropped 5 bases and J dropped 7; count of bases not matched to a gene: 16. The CDR3 DNA reads as TGTGCCAGCAGCACCACGGCGGGACTAGCGGGGGATTACCGGAATGAGCAGTTCTTC. Translated: CASSTTAGLAGDYRNEQFF.

This clonotype was detected many times. The chain links TRBV2 to TRBJ2-7, with TRBD1 identical over 8 bases. Germline CDR1 is SNHLY and CDR2 is FYNNEI. Losses at the gene ends were 6 bases for V and 6 bases for J; bases not matched to a gene: 7. CDR3 length: 13 residues. The DNA of the CDR3 is TGTGCCAGCAGGAGGACAGGGAAGAGCGAGCAGTACTTC. This gives the protein CASRRTGKSEQYF.

This clonotype was seen at least ten times. The chain uses TRBV20-1 and TRBJ2-7, with D tentatively TRBD1 (6 bases). CDR3 size: 12 residues. Between the trimmed V and J ends, which lost 6 bases and 3 bases, there was a span of 12 bases. CDR1 and CDR2 (germline): DFQATT, SNEGSKA (reference sequence). The CDR3 sequence is CSAPGTLYEQYF. In DNA, the CDR3 is TGCAGTGCGCCCGGGACACTCTACGAGCAGTACTTC.

This clonotype was counted a few times. The chain recombines TRBV6-6 with TRBJ1-2; D not resolved. The CDR3 covers 14 residues. Germline V lookup: CDR1 MNHNY, CDR2 SVGAGI (reference sequence). The ends were cut back, 5 bases at V and 2 bases at J, with 12 bases in the middle. Written as DNA, the CDR3 is TGTGCCAGCAGTCCCCTGAGGGCAAACTATGGCTACACCTTC. This gives the protein CASSPLRANYGYTF.

Ten or more counts support this clonotype. The rearrangement links TRBV7-2 to TRBJ1-6; D remains ambiguous. CDR3 size: 15 residues. V was shortened by 5 bases and J by 8 bases, with 16 bases between the two germline ends. The germline V gene has CDR1 SGHTA and CDR2 FQGNSA. This CDR3 is CASSPSLADDSPLHF. The CDR3 coding sequence is TGTGCCAGCAGCCCGAGTTTGGCGGACGATTCACCCCTCCACTTT.

This clonotype was recorded at least ten times. This sequence joins TRBV29-1 and TRBJ2-5; perhaps TRBD2 as D (5 bases). This CDR3 contains 11 residues. Germline V gives CDR1 SQVTM, CDR2 ANQGSEA. Trimming pared 4 bases from V and 3 bases from J, leaving 6 bases between. CDR3 nucleotides: TGCAGCGTTGGAGGGAAAGAGACCCAGTACTTC. Protein: CSVGGKETQYF.

This clonotype was found many times. This chain links TRBV21-1 with TRBJ1-2. TRBV21-1 is a recognized pseudogene. The CDR3 spans 14 residues. In nucleotides, the CDR3 is TGTGCCAGCAGCAAATTGGACGGCCGGTATGGCTACACCTTC. It yields the protein CASSKLDGRYGYTF.

Many counts were recorded for this clonotype. The gene calls are TRBV12-3 or TRBV12-4 and TRBJ1-2; no definite D call. CDR3 size: 12 residues. Deletions cut 4 bases from V and 10 bases from J, with 13 bases between. CDR3 sequence: CASSSLVAHYTF. CDR3 nucleotides: TGTGCCAGCAGTTCGTTGGTGGCCCACTACACCTTC.

This clonotype was seen more than once but under ten times. The rearrangement links TRBV6-5 to TRBJ2-3; a weak D match, TRBD1 (5 bases). The CDR3 loop spans 16 amino acids. Trimming stripped 0 bases from V and 2 bases from J, with 12 bases between. CDR1 and CDR2 (germline): MNHEY, SVGAGI. DNA for the CDR3: TGTGCCAGCAGTTACTCGGGCAGGGCGATCACAGATACGCAGTATTTT. Translated, it gives CASSYSGRAITDTQYF.

The chain combines TRBV27 with TRBJ2-2; D assignment may be TRBD1 or TRBD2 (5 bases each). Germline CDR1 and CDR2: MNHEY and SMNVEV (reference sequence). Trimming left V 6 bases short and J 3 bases short, with 20 bases between. This CDR3 is built from 17 residues. As DNA, the CDR3 is TGTGCCAGCAGACCCCTGGGGCCGGGACGATACACCGGGGAGCTGTTTTTT. Residues: CASRPLGPGRYTGELFF.

This clonotype was observed many times. The genes are TRBV6-5 and TRBJ1-5; D is undetermined. This CDR3 is 12 amino acids long. V shed 4 bases and J shed 7 bases, with 8 bases lying between them. CDR1 and CDR2 from the germline V gene are MNHEY and SVGAGI. CDR3 region: CASSSGPQPQHF. The DNA of the CDR3 is TGTGCCAGCAGTTCGGGTCCCCAGCCCCAGCATTTT.

In its sample, this clonotype was seen many times. The CDR3 DNA is TGTGCCAGCAGTTTAGCCGGGACAGGGGCCTACAATGAGCAGTTCTTC. Translation: CASSLAGTGAYNEQFF. V and J are TRBV12-3 or TRBV12-4 and TRBJ2-1, with 10 bases that match TRBD1. J was trimmed by 2 bases and V by 0 bases; bases with no gene match: 1. This CDR3 comprises 16 residues.

This clonotype was seen repeatedly, ten times or more. The chain recombines TRBV6-1 with TRBJ2-5; no clear D gene. Trimming removed 5 bases from V and 5 bases from J, with 15 bases in between. The CDR3 spans 14 residues. Per germline, CDR1 MNHNS and CDR2 SASEGT. The CDR3 DNA is TGTGCCAGCAGTACCCACTACCAGCAGGAGACCCAGTACTTC. This sequence encodes CASSTHYQQETQYF.

This clonotype was picked up a small number of times. The chain recombines TRBV11-3 with TRBJ2-4; 12 nucleotides align to TRBD1. Germline V gene lookup returns CDR1 SGHNT and CDR2 YENEEA. V dropped 3 bases and J dropped 7; count of bases not matched to a gene: 1. The CDR3 sequence is 14 residues long. The CDR3 coding sequence is TGTGCCAGCAGCTTGGGACAGGGGGCGAACATTCAGTACTTC. Residues: CASSLGQGANIQYF.

This clonotype was counted ten times or more. The rearrangement uses TRBV29-1 and TRBJ1-6; 10 nucleotides line up with TRBD1. The CDR3 length is 15 residues. Germline V lookup: CDR1 SQVTM, CDR2 ANQGSEA. With 5 bases clipped from V and 5 bases from J, the junction kept 6 bases outside the gene matches. CDR3 amino acids: CSVTTGGLDNSPLHF. The CDR3 DNA reads as TGCAGCGTTACGACAGGGGGCTTGGATAATTCACCCCTCCACTTT.

This clonotype was detected a few times. The chain links TRBV12-3 or TRBV12-4 to TRBJ2-6; D might be TRBD2 (6 bases). This CDR3 spans 17 amino acids. The germline V and J ends were trimmed by 6 bases and 1 base, with 16 bases remaining between them. This CDR3 reads CASRVSAGRSGANVLTF. The CDR3 DNA reads TGTGCCAGCAGGGTAAGCGCAGGGAGGTCTGGGGCCAACGTCCTGACTTTC.

This clonotype was detected many times. This chain uses TRBV5-1 with TRBJ1-1; tentative D call: TRBD1 (6 bases). There are 14 residues in the CDR3. Germline CDR1 is SGHRS and CDR2 is YFSETQ. Trimming stripped 4 bases from V and 5 bases from J, with 15 bases between. The CDR3 nucleotides read TGCGCCAGCAGCACGACAGGCTGGGGGACTGAAGCTTTCTTT. It is translated as CASSTTGWGTEAFF.

This clonotype was observed many times. The rearrangement uses TRBV25-1 and TRBJ2-7; 8 bases map to TRBD1. V gave up 2 bases and J gave up 4 bases; unmatched junction bases: 4. The CDR3 sequence is 14 residues long. The germline gives CDR1 MGHDK, CDR2 SYGVNS. The CDR3 is CASSEGQGKYEQYF. CDR3 DNA: TGTGCCAGCAGTGAAGGACAGGGAAAGTACGAGCAGTACTTC.

A word on this clonotype: Just one base apart from a much larger clone, this may be a read error. V usage is TRBV5-1 and J usage is TRBJ1-5; D gene uncertain. Looked up from germline, CDR1 is SGHRS and CDR2 is YFSETQ. CDR3 length: 14 amino acids. The CDR3 protein is CVSSLAEDNQPQHF. CDR3 coding DNA: TGCGTCAGCAGCTTGGCAGAGGACAATCAGCCCCAGCATTTT.

This clonotype appeared many times. This chain uses TRBV6-5 with TRBJ2-7; 7 bases are a match to TRBD1. The junction had 4 bases not matched to a gene; V was cut back by 0 bases and J by 2 bases. From germline, CDR1 is MNHEY and CDR2 SVGAGI. The CDR3 contains 15 residues. The CDR3 reads CASSYSGTATYEQYF. In DNA, the CDR3 is TGTGCCAGCAGTTACTCGGGGACAGCCACCTACGAGCAGTACTTC.

This clonotype was detected ten times or more. The rearrangement joins TRBV24-1 to TRBJ1-3; 10 bases match TRBD1. V trimming: 5 bases; J trimming: 4 bases; junction bases outside the gene matches: 7. In germline, CDR1 is KGHDR, CDR2 SFDVKD. This CDR3 is built from 16 residues. The CDR3 DNA sequence: TGTGCCACCAGTGTTCACGGGACAGGGGAAGGAAACACCATATATTTT. Protein product: CATSVHGTGEGNTIYF.

In this sample, this clonotype turned up a few times. This chain joins TRBV7-8 and TRBJ2-5; tentatively, D is TRBD2 (5 bases). This CDR3 spans 14 amino acids. The V gene lost 2 bases and the J gene lost 5 bases, with 12 bases spanning the gap. Germline V gene sequence: CDR1 SGHVS, CDR2 FQNEAQ. CDR3 sequence reads: CASSLILGDETQYF. The DNA for the CDR3 is TGTGCCAGCAGCTTAATTTTGGGAGATGAGACCCAGTACTTC.

In its sample, this clonotype was seen a few times. The V gene is TRBV9, the J gene TRBJ2-6; 7 bases align to TRBD1. This CDR3 region has 15 residues. The V gene end was trimmed by 2 bases and the J gene end by 3 bases; junction bases not matched to a gene: 2. Germline values: CDR1 SGDLS, CDR2 YYNGEE. The DNA for the CDR3 is TGTGCCAGCAGCGTCGACAGGGTTGGGGCCAACGTCCTGACTTTC. This codes for CASSVDRVGANVLTF.